Listed below are T cell receptor beta chains from one sample, sequenced in a study of shared clonotypes between healthy human individuals. Using immunoSEQ multiplex PCR, the repertoire was profiled, and TCRdb retains in-frame clones only, with some absent. This table holds around 2,000,000 clones, about 95% found once. Sequencing was carried out using naive CD8+ T cells sorted from blood. These receptors were obtained from a man in his late teens or twenties in good health. Each CDR3 is given with its conserved first and last residue. Expanded clones get a size class; other rows say once, few or many, or leave the size out.

v_gene | len | abundance | CDR3aa
TRBV10-3 | 14 | - | CAISAMDNPYEQYF
TRBV5-1 | 15 | - | CASSLGQGEDYGYTF
TRBV6-6 | 15 | once | CASGQYGQGPLEQYF
TRBV4-2 | 16 | - | CASSRPGQGHTGELFF
TRBV2 | 14 | - | CARGQRGSTDTQYF
TRBV7-9 | 12 | few | CASSPTGYEQYF
TRBV6-1 | 11 | - | CASSEPYEQYF
TRBV30 | 15 | - | CAWTPQGGGGYQQFF
TRBV7-9 | 14 | - | CASSGTSSADTQYF
TRBV19 | 14 | once | CASRFRGGNTEAFF
TRBV6-5 | 16 | - | CASSYSSGSLAYGYTF
TRBV23-1 | 13 | - | CARGVGGDSPLHF
TRBV30 | 12 | once | CAWSVGAEKLFF
TRBV9 | 16 | - | CASSVSPSGGGYEQYF
TRBV2 | 17 | - | CASSEAVGLAEYNEQFF
TRBV10-1 | 15 | - | CASSVVRGSYNEQFF
TRBV2 | 16 | - | CASSLWDVLAKNIQYF
TRBV7-6 | 12 | - | CASSLTGDEQYF
TRBV28 | 18 | - | CASSFDRTLSSYNSPLHF
TRBV11-3 | 15 | - | CASSPRDRGRNGYTF
TRBV7-9 | 14 | - | CASSFLRDGETQYF
TRBV5-6 | 18 | - | CASSLGPSSSDIKYGYTF
TRBV7-6 | 16 | - | CASSLEGFVSYNEQFF
TRBV15 | 15 | - | CATSRDASFYNEQFF
TRBV29-1 | 10 | - | CSVKDYEQYF
TRBV12-5 | 17 | - | CASGPDTDLGGNQPQHF
TRBV9 | 14 | - | CASSPPSGVDTQYF
TRBV7-9 | 13 | - | CASSLVADYEQYF
TRBV19 | 16 | - | CASSIEVGSSYNEQFF
TRBV19 | 17 | - | CASSADPRQYSNQPQHF
TRBV27 | 15 | - | CASSSRQGMIYEQYF
TRBV11-2 | 16 | - | CASSLVAGSLTDTQYF
TRBV2 | 14 | - | CASSAGDSNQPQHF
TRBV7-6 | 15 | - | CASSPYGQDTDTQYF
TRBV7-8 | 15 | once | CASSLAAGLGAEAFF
TRBV5-8 | 12 | - | CASSLGLHEQYF
TRBV9 | 18 | once | CASSHPRSKAGKYNEQFF
TRBV7-3 | 13 | - | CASSLSSVETQYF
TRBV19 | 15 | - | CASSELADSYNEQFF
TRBV1 | 15 | - | CTSSQGQEGTDTQYF
TRBV13 | 14 | - | CASSLGQVSYEQYF
TRBV1 | 22 | - | CTSSQEFQEGDRGGSSYNEQFF
TRBV19 | 18 | - | CASSPHLPGRRRNQPQHF
TRBV11-2 | 16 | - | CASSLGLAASTDTQYF
TRBV11-2 | 14 | - | CASSLVPGGYEQYF
TRBV27 | 15 | - | CASSWSGQSYNEQFF